One and the same sample provided the 10 T cell receptor beta chains below, sequenced in a study of CD8 T cells in Susac syndrome. An amount of RNA that ranged from roughly 0.45 to 1 ug was reverse transcribed with random hexamers. TCRdb passed the immunoSEQ multiplex PCR reads through MiXCR, listing each CDR3 protein once. The sample lists around 200,000 distinct CDR3 sequences; under 97% were seen once. The sample taken for sequencing was CD4+ T cells from PBMCs. These receptors were collected from a human donor with multiple sclerosis.

The chain uses TRBV20-1 and TRBJ2-3, with 13 bases fitting TRBD2. Germline V gene sequence: CDR1 DFQATT, CDR2 SNEGSKA (reference sequence). CDR3 length equals 13 residues. Trimming cost V 3 bases and J 7 bases; bases outside gene matches: 1. CDR3 region: CSARGLAGNTQYF. CDR3 DNA sequence: TGCAGTGCTAGGGGACTAGCGGGGAATACGCAGTATTTT.

This clonotype was found once. The chain recombines TRBV7-9 with TRBJ2-3; D perhaps matches TRBD2 (6 bases). Trimming shortened V by 11 bases and J by 2 bases, and 17 bases separated the two germline ends. There are 14 residues in the CDR3. CDR1 and CDR2 from the germline V gene are SEHNR and FQNEAQ (reference sequence). In DNA form, the CDR3 reads TGTGCCTTTACACGCGGGGATGCCACAGATACGCAGTATTTT. The encoded protein is CAFTRGDATDTQYF.

The chain links TRBV10-3 to TRBJ2-7; possible D gene TRBD1, 6 bases. Germline CDR1 reads ENHRY; CDR2 reads SYGVKD. The CDR3 runs to 14 residues. Deletions cut 11 bases from V and 1 base from J, with 18 bases between. The CDR3 bases are TGTGCCGCCTCCTCGGGGACACCTTCCTACGAGCAGTACTTC. It encodes CAASSGTPSYEQYF.

The chain is built from TRBV20-1 and TRBJ2-3; TRBD2 matches 9 bases. The CDR3 runs 14 residues. The V and J ends lost 3 bases and 5 bases, in that order; junction bases with no gene match: 6. CDR1 and CDR2 from the germline V gene are DFQATT and SNEGSKA (reference sequence). In DNA, the CDR3 is TGCAGTGCTAGGACGGGACTAGCCATAGATACGCAGTATTTT. It codes for CSARTGLAIDTQYF.

The chain couples TRBV28 to TRBJ2-1, with D hard to call. Germline V gene sequence: CDR1 MDHEN, CDR2 SYDVKM. Trimming cost V 6 bases and J 5 bases, with 11 bases left between them. The CDR3 is made up of 13 amino acids. The CDR3 here is CASSRRTNNEQFF. The CDR3 DNA follows: TGTGCCAGCAGCCGGCGGACCAACAATGAGCAGTTCTTC.

V and J are TRBV7-2 and TRBJ2-7, with 7 bases matching TRBD1. Germline V gene lookup returns CDR1 SGHTA and CDR2 FQGNSA. V was clipped by 5 bases and J by 5 bases; unmatched bases: 12. The CDR3 runs to 15 residues. The CDR3 region has the DNA TGTGCCAGCAGCCGGAGTTCCGACAGGGCCCACGAGCAGTACTTC. Protein sequence: CASSRSSDRAHEQYF.

The chain joins TRBV6-1 to TRBJ1-2; D gene uncertain. This CDR3 has 12 amino acids. CDR1 and CDR2 from the germline V gene are MNHNS and SASEGT. Trimming shortened V by 3 bases and J by 3 bases, and 5 bases separated the two germline ends. The CDR3 region has the DNA TGTGCCAGCAGTGAGCGGGACTATGGCTACACCTTC. This encodes CASSERDYGYTF.

The chain joins TRBV5-1 to TRBJ2-5; D not resolved. CDR1 is SGHRS and CDR2 is YFSETQ in the germline V gene. This CDR3 is 16 amino acids long. Deletions cut 4 bases from V and 1 base from J, with 17 bases between. The CDR3 protein is CASSLLLGQFQETQYF. DNA for the CDR3: TGCGCCAGCAGCCTCCTACTCGGGCAGTTCCAAGAGACCCAGTACTTC.

The chain recombines TRBV5-4 with TRBJ1-1; a weak D match, TRBD1 (6 bases). The CDR3 totals 15 residues. V was trimmed by 0 bases and J by 1 base, leaving 10 bases between them. Germline V gene data show CDR1 as SGHNT and CDR2 as YYREEE (reference sequence). The CDR3 reads CASSLGVTGNTEAFF. The CDR3 nucleotides are TGTGCCAGCAGCTTGGGAGTGACAGGGAACACTGAAGCTTTCTTT.

This chain links TRBV6-6 with TRBJ1-1; D is uncertain. This CDR3 is 14 amino acids long. Per the germline V gene, CDR1 is MNHNY and CDR2 is SVGAGI (reference sequence). Trimming removed 5 bases at V and 4 bases at J, with 14 bases between. CDR3 DNA sequence: TGTGCCAGCAGTGTTAGGGAAGGGAGCACTGAAGCTTTCTTT. It specifies CASSVREGSTEAFF.